The 7 T cell receptor beta chains presented below share a single source sample, sequenced in a study of beta chain features in type 1 diabetes. The sequenced template was cDNA made from the entire isolated RNA. Generated by immunoSEQ multiplex PCR, the TCRdb table keeps only in-frame clones and is missing some. The sample carries under 950,000 clones, roughly a sixth recorded once. Input material: naive CD4+ T cells from blood. Every receptor here comes from a woman aged 18 to 35 in good health.

The chain couples TRBV29-1 to TRBJ2-7; D is unresolved. This CDR3 comprises 12 residues. The V gene's germline CDR1 is SQVTM and CDR2 ANQGSEA. The ends were cut back, 7 bases at V and 5 bases at J, with 15 bases in the middle. As DNA, the CDR3 is TGCAGCGCCGGAGTAGCCGGCCACGAGCAGTACTTC. It specifies CSAGVAGHEQYF.

The chain is built from TRBV5-1 and TRBJ2-1; D is possibly TRBD2 (6 bases). This CDR3 is built from 14 residues. The V and J ends lost 6 bases and 0 bases respectively, with 10 bases between them. Germline-derived CDR1 and CDR2 are SGHRS and YFSETQ. The CDR3 here is CASTGSSSYNEQFF. CDR3 DNA sequence: TGCGCCAGCACCGGGAGCAGCTCCTACAATGAGCAGTTCTTC.

This clone was detected only a few times. The chain combines TRBV4-3 with TRBJ2-4; the match to TRBD2 covers 10 bases. V lost 0 bases to trimming and J lost 5 bases; unmatched junction nucleotides: 7. The CDR3 extends over 17 amino acids. In germline, CDR1 is LGHNA, CDR2 YSLEER. This chain's CDR3 is CASSQELAGGLENIQYF. In nucleotides, the CDR3 is TGCGCCAGCAGCCAAGAGTTAGCGGGAGGTCTAGAAAACATTCAGTACTTC.

V and J are TRBV7-9 and TRBJ2-7; the D is unclear. The CDR3 covers 14 residues. Trimming cost V 2 bases and J 6 bases, with 14 bases left between them. Germline V gives CDR1 SEHNR, CDR2 FQNEAQ (reference sequence). The CDR3 spells CASSLLGHFGEQYF. For the CDR3, the DNA is TGTGCCAGCAGCTTACTGGGTCACTTCGGCGAGCAGTACTTC.

In this sample, this clone turned up a few times. The chain has TRBV7-2 and TRBJ1-5; maybe TRBD1 (6 bases). V was clipped by 5 bases and J by 1 base, with 12 bases between them. Germline loops: CDR1 SGHTA, CDR2 FQGNSA. CDR3 size: 15 residues. CDR3 region: CASSIKGGSNQPQHF. The CDR3 DNA reads TGTGCCAGCAGCATAAAGGGGGGAAGCAATCAGCCCCAGCATTTT.

This clone was counted only a few times. V usage is TRBV18 and J usage is TRBJ1-4; D remains ambiguous. The CDR3 length is 15 residues. V shed 0 bases and J shed 7 bases, with 12 bases lying between them. Germline loops: CDR1 KGHSH, CDR2 LQKENI. In DNA, the CDR3 is TGTGCCAGCTCACCACCGAATGCTCGGGGTGAAAAACTGTTTTTT. Protein sequence: CASSPPNARGEKLFF.

This clone has only a few counts. The chain links TRBV16 to TRBJ1-2; tentatively, D is TRBD1 (5 bases). Germline V lookup: CDR1 KGHSY, CDR2 FQNENV. The CDR3 is made up of 16 amino acids. The germline V and J ends were trimmed by 0 bases and 8 bases, with 19 bases remaining between them. CDR3 loop: CASSQSLRREVRGYTF. CDR3 nucleotides: TGTGCCAGCAGCCAATCTTTGCGCAGGGAGGTTCGCGGCTACACCTTC.